This T cell receptor beta chain came from a study of shared clonotypes between healthy human individuals. In regard to this clone: Antigen specificity is unknown.

General study results and limits: In this cohort, only blood was sampled, and tissue repertoires likely differ. Memory subsets generally showed lower estimated richness than naive subsets.

It was at deep level that the assay was run. For sorted subsets, 150 to 200 ng DNA per replicate equaled around 28,000 T cell genomes. The table came from immunoSEQ multiplex PCR; TCRdb's copy has only in-frame clones and leaves some out. This repertoire shows roughly 2.1 million clones, about 92% found once; its top ten account for under 2%. Naive CD8 cells lacked CD45RO, underwent positive selection for CCR7 and left out terminally differentiated effector memory CD45RA+ cells. Sequenced material: naive CD8+ T cells from PBMCs. The origin of this receptor is a young man in good health. Some clones in this sample may be carry-over from other donors' samples.

The CDR3 here is CASSSRLTGELFF. CDR3 sequence (DNA): TGCGCCAGCAGCTCTAGACTCACCGGGGAGCTGTTTTTT. The V and J genes are TRBV5-1 and TRBJ2-2; D remains unclear. V lost 3 bases and J 4 bases, leaving 7 bases between the germline ends. In germline, CDR1 is SGHRS, CDR2 YFSETQ. This CDR3 is 13 amino acids long.